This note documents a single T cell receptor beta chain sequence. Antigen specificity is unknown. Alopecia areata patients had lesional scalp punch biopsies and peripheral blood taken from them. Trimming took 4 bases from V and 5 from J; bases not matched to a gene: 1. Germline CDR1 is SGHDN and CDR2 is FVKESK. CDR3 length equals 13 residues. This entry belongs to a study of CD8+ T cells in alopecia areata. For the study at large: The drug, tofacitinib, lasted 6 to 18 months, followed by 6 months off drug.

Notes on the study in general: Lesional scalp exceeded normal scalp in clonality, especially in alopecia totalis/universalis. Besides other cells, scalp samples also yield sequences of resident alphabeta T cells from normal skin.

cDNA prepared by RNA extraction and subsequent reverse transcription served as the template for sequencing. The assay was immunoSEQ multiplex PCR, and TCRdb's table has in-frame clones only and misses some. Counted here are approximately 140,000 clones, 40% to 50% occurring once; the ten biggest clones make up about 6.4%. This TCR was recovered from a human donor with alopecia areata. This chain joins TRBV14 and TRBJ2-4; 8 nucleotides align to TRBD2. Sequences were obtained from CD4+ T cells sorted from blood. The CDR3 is CASSPGLENIQYF. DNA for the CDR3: TGTGCCAGCAGCCCGGGACTAGAAAACATTCAGTACTTC. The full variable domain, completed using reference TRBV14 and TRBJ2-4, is EAGVTQFPSHSVIEKGQTVTLRCDPISGHDNLYWYRRVMGKEIKFLLHFVKESKQDESGMPNNRFLAERTGGTYSTLKVQPAELEDSGVYFCASSPGLENIQYFGAGTRLSVL.